The 20 T cell receptor beta chains in this list originate from one sample, sequenced in a study of human CD8 memory T cell subsets (dated by TCRdb to between 2020 and 2021). A Human TCR Profiling Kit was used to prepare UMI-labeled 5' RACE TCRbeta libraries. Each CDR3 protein sequence appears as one entry after TCRdb reprocessed the reads, and no DNA is included. The table of this sample itemizes approximately 4,300 distinct CDR3 sequences. In total, the top ten clones hold roughly 25% of the sample. Sequenced: CD8+ T cells from PBMCs. All receptors derive from a human donor in good health.

V usage is TRBV9 and J usage is TRBJ1-5. CDR1 SGDLS and CDR2 YYNGEE come from the germline V gene. This CDR3 is 16 amino acids long. The CDR3 here is CASSVSEGGGNQPQHF.

The genes are TRBV29-1 and TRBJ1-3. Germline V gene lookup returns CDR1 SQVTM and CDR2 ANQGSEA. This CDR3 spans 13 amino acids. The CDR3 protein is CSVEGDSGNTIYF.

The chain employs TRBV19 and TRBJ2-1. Germline V lookup: CDR1 LNHDA, CDR2 SQIVND (reference sequence). This CDR3 spans 15 amino acids. The CDR3 reads CASSIDGGSYNEQFF.

This clonotype is identified as medium-sized from frequency. The rearrangement joins TRBV24-1 to TRBJ2-3; TCRdb selects TRBD2, and the lack of DNA leaves this call unchecked. Per the germline V gene, CDR1 is KGHDR and CDR2 is SFDVKD. This CDR3 has 17 residues. This CDR3 is CATSEPSSGGAPDTQYF.

This chain links TRBV11-2 with TRBJ2-1; the TCRdb call, TRBD1, lacks DNA for checking. The germline CDR1 and CDR2 sequences are SGHAT and FQNNGV. The CDR3 is 17 residues long. This CDR3 reads CASSGKGAGGGYNEQFF.

This clonotype is deemed medium-sized by its frequency. The rearrangement uses TRBV28 and TRBJ2-1; absent DNA, TCRdb's TRBD2 call cannot be checked. Germline CDR1 and CDR2: MDHEN and SYDVKM. This CDR3 spans 17 amino acids. The CDR3 region is CASSSSLGGSNINEQFF.

This clonotype is called medium-sized (0.01 to 0.1%) based on its frequency. The V and J genes are TRBV6-4 and TRBJ2-1; lacking DNA, the TRBD1 call made by TCRdb goes unchecked. CDR1 MRHNA and CDR2 SNTAGT come from the germline V gene. CDR3 size: 13 residues. The CDR3 here is CASSQGAQDEQFF.

The gene calls are TRBV6-4 and TRBJ2-3; without DNA, the TCRdb call of TRBD1 cannot be checked. The CDR3 has 15 amino acids. In germline, CDR1 is MRHNA, CDR2 SNTAGT. The CDR3 loop is CASSKTGTPTDTQYF.

The rearrangement links TRBV6-4 to TRBJ2-1; TCRdb's D gene call, TRBD1, goes unchecked for lack of DNA. There are 16 residues in the CDR3. Germline V lookup: CDR1 MRHNA, CDR2 SNTAGT. The CDR3 here is CASSATGTGGHNEQFF.

The CDR3: CASSPDLSRQFF. The chain couples TRBV7-3 to TRBJ2-1. CDR1 SGHTA and CDR2 FQGTGA come from the germline V gene. This CDR3 is built from 12 residues.

This chain connects TRBV4-2 to TRBJ2-1. This CDR3 region has 16 residues. From germline, CDR1 is LGHNA and CDR2 YNFKEQ. The CDR3: CASSQVPDGSYNEQFF.

This clonotype is identified as medium-sized from frequency. The chain recombines TRBV3-1 with TRBJ2-5. Germline V CDR1 and CDR2: LGHDT, YNNKEL (reference sequence). This CDR3 is 14 amino acids long. CDR3 residues: CASSQGQEVETQYF.

The chain carries TRBV6-1 and TRBJ2-3. This CDR3 comprises 15 residues. Germline V gene sequence: CDR1 MNHNS, CDR2 SASEGT. The CDR3 protein is CASSEEIGGTDTQYF.

The chain recombines TRBV20-1 with TRBJ2-2; the D call of TRBD2 rests on TCRdb alone, since no DNA is present to check it. Germline CDR1 reads DFQATT; CDR2 reads SNEGSKA (reference sequence). The CDR3 has 18 residues. This CDR3 reads CSAQPGLAINDPTGELFF.

V usage is TRBV20-1 and J usage is TRBJ2-7; TCRdb gives TRBD2 as the D gene, but with no DNA this cannot be confirmed. CDR1 DFQATT and CDR2 SNEGSKA come from the germline V gene (reference sequence). The CDR3 spans 14 residues. The CDR3 spells CSARQPGLEYEQYF.

The chain couples TRBV6-4 to TRBJ2-1; TCRdb returns TRBD2, unconfirmable since there is no DNA. The germline V gene encodes CDR1 MRHNA and CDR2 SNTAGT. The CDR3 is made up of 15 amino acids. CDR3 region: CASSPGTSVFNEQFF.

The gene calls are TRBV4-2 and TRBJ2-1. The germline gives CDR1 LGHNA, CDR2 YNFKEQ. CDR3 size: 15 residues. CDR3 loop: CASSQEGGSYNEQFF.

This clonotype is labeled medium-sized based on frequency. This chain uses TRBV20-1 with TRBJ2-5; absent DNA, TCRdb's TRBD1 call cannot be checked. The CDR3 has 14 amino acids. CDR1 and CDR2 from the germline V gene are DFQATT and SNEGSKA (reference sequence). The CDR3 protein is CSARIGGSQETQYF.

This clonotype ranks as medium-sized (0.01 to 0.1%) in terms of frequency. The chain couples TRBV6-4 to TRBJ2-2; with no DNA, the TCRdb D assignment of TRBD2 cannot be verified. Germline CDR1 reads MRHNA; CDR2 reads SNTAGT. This CDR3 spans 14 amino acids. CDR3 sequence reads: CATHPGTHTGELFF.

The V call is TRBV29-1, the J call TRBJ2-1; absent DNA, TCRdb's TRBD2 call cannot be checked. This CDR3 comprises 14 residues. CDR1 is SQVTM and CDR2 is ANQGSEA in the germline V gene. CDR3 sequence: CSGREVSSYNEQFF.